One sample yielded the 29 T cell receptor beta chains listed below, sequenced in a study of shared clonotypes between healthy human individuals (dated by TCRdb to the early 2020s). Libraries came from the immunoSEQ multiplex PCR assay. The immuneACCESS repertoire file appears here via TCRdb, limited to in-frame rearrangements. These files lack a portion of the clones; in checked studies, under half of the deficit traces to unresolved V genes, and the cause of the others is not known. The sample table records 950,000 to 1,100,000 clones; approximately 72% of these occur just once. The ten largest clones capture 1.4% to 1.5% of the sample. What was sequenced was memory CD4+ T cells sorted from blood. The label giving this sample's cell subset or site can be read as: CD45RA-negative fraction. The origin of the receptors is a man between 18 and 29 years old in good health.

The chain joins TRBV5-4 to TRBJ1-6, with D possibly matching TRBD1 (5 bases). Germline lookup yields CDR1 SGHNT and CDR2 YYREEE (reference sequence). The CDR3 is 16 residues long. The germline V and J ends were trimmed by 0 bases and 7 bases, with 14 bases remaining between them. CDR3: CASSLGRGVENSPLHF. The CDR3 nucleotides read TGTGCCAGCAGCTTGGGGCGGGGGGTGGAAAATTCACCCCTCCACTTT.

The CDR3 DNA follows: TGTGCCAGCAGTATCCAGTCGGACTATGGCTACACCTTC. Its translation: CASSIQSDYGYTF. The chain employs TRBV2 and TRBJ1-2; D is ambiguous. CDR3 length: 13 amino acids. Germline-derived CDR1 and CDR2 are SNHLY and FYNNEI. V lost 5 bases and J lost 3, with 10 bases in between.

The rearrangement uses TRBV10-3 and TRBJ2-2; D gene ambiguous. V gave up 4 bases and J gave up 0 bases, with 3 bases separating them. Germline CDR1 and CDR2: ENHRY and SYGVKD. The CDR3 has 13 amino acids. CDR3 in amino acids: CAISVANTGELFF. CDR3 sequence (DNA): TGTGCCATCAGTGTAGCGAACACCGGGGAGCTGTTTTTT.

The DNA of the CDR3 is TGTGCCAGCAGCTTGGGTGGGGGCGTAAGCAATCAGCCCCAGCATTTT. Translation: CASSLGGGVSNQPQHF. The chain carries TRBV5-6 and TRBJ1-5, with D possibly being TRBD1 (6 bases). This CDR3 region has 16 residues. Trimming took 0 bases from V and 1 from J, leaving 11 bases between them. In germline, CDR1 is SGHDT, CDR2 YYEEEE.

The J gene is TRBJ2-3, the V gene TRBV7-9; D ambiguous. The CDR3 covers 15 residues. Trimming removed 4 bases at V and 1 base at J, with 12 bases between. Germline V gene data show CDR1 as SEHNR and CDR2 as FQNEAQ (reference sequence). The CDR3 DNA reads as TGTGCCAGCAGCTCCGGAAACGGTGGCACAGATACGCAGTATTTT. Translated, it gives CASSSGNGGTDTQYF. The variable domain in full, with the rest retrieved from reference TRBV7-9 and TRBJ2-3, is DTGVSQNPRHKITKRGQNVTFRCDPISEHNRLYWYRQTLGQGPEFLTYFQNEAQLEKSRLLSDRFSAERPKGSFSTLEIQRTEQGDSAMYLCASSSGNGGTDTQYFGPGTRLTVL.

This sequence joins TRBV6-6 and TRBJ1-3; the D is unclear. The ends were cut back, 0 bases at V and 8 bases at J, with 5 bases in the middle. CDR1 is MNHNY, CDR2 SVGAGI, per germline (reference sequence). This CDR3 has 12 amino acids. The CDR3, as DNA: TGTGCCAGCAGTTACTCGAAGGACACCATATATTTT. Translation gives CASSYSKDTIYF.

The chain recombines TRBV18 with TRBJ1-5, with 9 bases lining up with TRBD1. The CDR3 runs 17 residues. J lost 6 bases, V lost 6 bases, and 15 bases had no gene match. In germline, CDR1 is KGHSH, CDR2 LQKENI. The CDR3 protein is CASSPSWGQGNGQPQHF. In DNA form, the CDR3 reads TGTGCCAGCTCCCCATCATGGGGACAGGGTAACGGTCAGCCCCAGCATTTT.

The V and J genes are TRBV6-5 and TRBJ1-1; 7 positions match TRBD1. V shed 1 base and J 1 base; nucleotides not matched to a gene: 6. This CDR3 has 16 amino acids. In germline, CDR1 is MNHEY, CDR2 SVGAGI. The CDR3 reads CASSYLQGMRNTEAFF. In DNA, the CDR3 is TGTGCCAGCAGTTACTTACAGGGGATGCGGAACACTGAAGCTTTCTTT.

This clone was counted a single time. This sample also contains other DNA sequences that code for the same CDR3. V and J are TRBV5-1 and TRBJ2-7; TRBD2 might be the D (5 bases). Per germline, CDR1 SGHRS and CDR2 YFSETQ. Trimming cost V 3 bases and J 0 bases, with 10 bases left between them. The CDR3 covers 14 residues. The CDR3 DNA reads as TGCGCCAGCAGCTCAGGACTTCGCTCCTACGAGCAGTACTTC. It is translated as CASSSGLRSYEQYF.

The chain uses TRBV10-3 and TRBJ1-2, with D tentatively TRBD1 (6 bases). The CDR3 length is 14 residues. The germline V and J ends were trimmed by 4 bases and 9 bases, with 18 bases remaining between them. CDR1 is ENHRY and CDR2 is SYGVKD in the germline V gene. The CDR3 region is CAISALQGLTSYTF. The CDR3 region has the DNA TGTGCCATCAGTGCGCTACAGGGTCTTACTAGCTACACCTTC.

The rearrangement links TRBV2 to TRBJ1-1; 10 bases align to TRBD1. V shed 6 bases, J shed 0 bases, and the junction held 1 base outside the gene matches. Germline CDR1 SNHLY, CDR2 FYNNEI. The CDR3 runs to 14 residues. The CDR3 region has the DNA TGTGCCAGCAGGGGACAGGGGCTGAACACTGAAGCTTTCTTT. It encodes CASRGQGLNTEAFF.

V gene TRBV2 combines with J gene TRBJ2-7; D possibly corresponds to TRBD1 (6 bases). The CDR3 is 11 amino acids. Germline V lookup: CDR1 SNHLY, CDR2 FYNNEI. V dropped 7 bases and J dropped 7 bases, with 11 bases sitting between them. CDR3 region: CASTGQFEQYF. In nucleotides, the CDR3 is TGTGCCAGCACGGGACAATTTGAGCAGTACTTC.

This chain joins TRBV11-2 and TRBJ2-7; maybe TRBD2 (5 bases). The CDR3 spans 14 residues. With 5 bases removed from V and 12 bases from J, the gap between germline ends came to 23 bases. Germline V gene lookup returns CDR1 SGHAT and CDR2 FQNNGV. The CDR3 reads CASSPTEGSTIRYF. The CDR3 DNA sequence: TGTGCCAGCAGCCCCACTGAGGGCTCGACGATTAGGTACTTC.

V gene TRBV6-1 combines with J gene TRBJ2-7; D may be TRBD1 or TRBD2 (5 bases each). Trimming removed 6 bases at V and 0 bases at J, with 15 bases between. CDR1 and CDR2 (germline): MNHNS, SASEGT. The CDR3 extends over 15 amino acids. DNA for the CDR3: TGTGCCAGCAGGCCGACATGGGGGAGCTCCTACGAGCAGTACTTC. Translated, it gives CASRPTWGSSYEQYF.

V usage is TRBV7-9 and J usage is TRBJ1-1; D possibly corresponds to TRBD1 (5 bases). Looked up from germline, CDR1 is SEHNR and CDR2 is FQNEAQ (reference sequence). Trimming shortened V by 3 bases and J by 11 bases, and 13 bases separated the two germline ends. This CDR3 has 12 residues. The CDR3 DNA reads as TGTGCCAGCAGCTTTACAGGTGCTTTCGCTTTCTTT. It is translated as CASSFTGAFAFF.

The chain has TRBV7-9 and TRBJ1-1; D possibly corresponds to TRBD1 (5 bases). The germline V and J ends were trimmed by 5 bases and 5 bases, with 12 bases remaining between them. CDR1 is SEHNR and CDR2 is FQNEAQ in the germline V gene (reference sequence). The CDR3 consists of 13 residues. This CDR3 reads CASSTMGGTEAFF. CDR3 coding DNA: TGTGCCAGCAGCACGATGGGGGGGACTGAAGCTTTCTTT.

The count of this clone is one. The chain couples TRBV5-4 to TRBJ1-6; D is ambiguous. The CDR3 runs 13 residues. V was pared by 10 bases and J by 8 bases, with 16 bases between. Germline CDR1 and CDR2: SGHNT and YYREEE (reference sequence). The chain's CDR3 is CAGQEEWDSPLHF. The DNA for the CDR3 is TGTGCCGGGCAGGAGGAATGGGATTCACCCCTCCACTTT.

The CDR3 reads CASSDGTGVRETQYF. The CDR3 DNA reads TGCGCCAGCAGTGACGGGACAGGGGTCCGGGAGACCCAGTACTTC. V and J are TRBV10-1 and TRBJ2-5; 10 bases are shared with TRBD1. The germline V gene has CDR1 WNHNN and CDR2 SYGVQD (reference sequence). This CDR3 has 15 residues. Losses at the gene ends were 3 bases for V and 5 bases for J; bases not matched to a gene: 6.

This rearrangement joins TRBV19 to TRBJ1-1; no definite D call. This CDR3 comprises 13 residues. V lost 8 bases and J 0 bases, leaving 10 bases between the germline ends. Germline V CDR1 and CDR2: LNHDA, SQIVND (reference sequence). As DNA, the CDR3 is TGTGCCAGTGAGAGGGCAATGAACACTGAAGCTTTCTTT. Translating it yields CASERAMNTEAFF.

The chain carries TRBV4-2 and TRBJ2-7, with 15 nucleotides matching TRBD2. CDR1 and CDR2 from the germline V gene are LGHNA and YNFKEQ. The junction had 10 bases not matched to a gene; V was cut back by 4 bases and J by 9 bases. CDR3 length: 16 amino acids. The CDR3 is CASSPPGLAGGLGQYF. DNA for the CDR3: TGTGCCAGCAGCCCCCCGGGACTAGCGGGAGGTCTAGGGCAGTACTTC.

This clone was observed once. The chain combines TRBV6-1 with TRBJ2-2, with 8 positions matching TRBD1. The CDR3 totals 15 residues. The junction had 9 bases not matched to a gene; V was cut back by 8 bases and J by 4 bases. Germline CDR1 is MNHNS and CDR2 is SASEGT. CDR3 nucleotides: TGTGCCAGCCTCCCACAGGGGGGCGGCACCGGGGAGCTGTTTTTT. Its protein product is CASLPQGGGTGELFF.

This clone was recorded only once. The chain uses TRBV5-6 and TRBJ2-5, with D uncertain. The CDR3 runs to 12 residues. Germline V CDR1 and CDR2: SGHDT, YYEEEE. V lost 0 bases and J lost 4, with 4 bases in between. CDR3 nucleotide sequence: TGTGCCAGCAGCTTGGCCCCAGAGACCCAGTACTTC. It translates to CASSLAPETQYF.

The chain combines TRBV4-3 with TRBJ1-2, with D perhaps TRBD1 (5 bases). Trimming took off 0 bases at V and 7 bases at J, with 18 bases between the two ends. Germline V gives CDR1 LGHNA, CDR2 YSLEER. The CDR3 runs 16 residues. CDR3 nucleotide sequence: TGCGCCAGCAGCCAAGATCTTGGCAGGCAGAGGGGTGGCTACACCTTC. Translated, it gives CASSQDLGRQRGGYTF.

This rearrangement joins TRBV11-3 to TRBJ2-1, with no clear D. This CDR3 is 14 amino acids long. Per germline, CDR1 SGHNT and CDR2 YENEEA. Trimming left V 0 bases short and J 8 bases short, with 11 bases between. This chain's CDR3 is CASSLDGRSDEQFF. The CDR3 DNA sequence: TGTGCCAGCAGCTTAGATGGTAGGTCGGATGAGCAGTTCTTC.

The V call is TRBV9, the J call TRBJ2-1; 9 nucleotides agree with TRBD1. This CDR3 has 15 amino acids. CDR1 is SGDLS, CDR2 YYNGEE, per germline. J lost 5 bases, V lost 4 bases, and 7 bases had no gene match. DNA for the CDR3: TGTGCCAGCAGCTGGGGACAGGGCAGCAACAATGAGCAGTTCTTC. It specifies CASSWGQGSNNEQFF. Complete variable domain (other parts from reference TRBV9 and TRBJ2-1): DSGVTQTPKHLITATGQRVTLRCSPRSGDLSVYWYQQSLDQGLQFLIQYYNGEERAKGNILERFSAQQFPDLHSELNLSSLELGDSALYFCASSWGQGSNNEQFFGPGTRLTVL.

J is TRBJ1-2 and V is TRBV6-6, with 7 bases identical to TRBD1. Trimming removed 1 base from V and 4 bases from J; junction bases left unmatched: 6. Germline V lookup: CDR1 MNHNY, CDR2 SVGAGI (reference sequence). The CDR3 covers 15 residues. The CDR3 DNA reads TGTGCCAGCAGTTACTATGGGACAGCGACCTATGGCTACACCTTC. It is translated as CASSYYGTATYGYTF.

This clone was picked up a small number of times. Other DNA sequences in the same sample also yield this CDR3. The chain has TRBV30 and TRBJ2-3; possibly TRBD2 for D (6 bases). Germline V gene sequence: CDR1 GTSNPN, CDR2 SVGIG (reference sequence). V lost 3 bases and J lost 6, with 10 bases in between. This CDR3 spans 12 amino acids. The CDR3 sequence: CAWRAGRDTQYF. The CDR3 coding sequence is TGTGCCTGGAGGGCAGGGAGGGATACGCAGTATTTT.

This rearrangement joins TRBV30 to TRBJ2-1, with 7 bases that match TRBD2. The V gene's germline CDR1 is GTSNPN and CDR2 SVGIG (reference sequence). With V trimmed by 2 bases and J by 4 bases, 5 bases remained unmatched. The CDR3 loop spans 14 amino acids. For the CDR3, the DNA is TGTGCCTGGAGTAGCGGGGTGGGTTACAATGAGCAGTTCTTC. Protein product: CAWSSGVGYNEQFF.

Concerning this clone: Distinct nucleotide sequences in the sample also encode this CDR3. CDR3 nucleotide sequence: TGCGCCAGCAGCCAGGGCACAGGGACTGGAAACACCATATATTTT. Translated: CASSQGTGTGNTIYF. V usage is TRBV4-1 and J usage is TRBJ1-3; D might be TRBD1 (6 bases). The V gene lost 3 bases and the J gene lost 2 bases, with 11 bases spanning the gap. Germline V lookup: CDR1 MGHRA, CDR2 YSYEKL. This CDR3 is 15 amino acids long.